The clone carrying this T cell receptor (beta chain) has ten or more counts. Its antigen is undetermined. The sample comes from a study of metastatic and nonmetastatic thyroid tumors. Study at large: It was across blood and tumor or nodule tissue from malignant and benign thyroid patients that repertoires were compared. Points from the study as a whole: Across blood and tumor, TCR beta diversity in malignant thyroid tumors was reportedly significantly higher than in benign nodules.

The CDR3 totals 15 residues. Germline CDR1 and CDR2: LNHDA and SQIVND (reference sequence). Trimming removed 7 bases at V and 2 bases at J, with 16 bases between. Original processing notes: A papillary thyroid cancer distant-metastasis classifier was built from CDR3 differences across clinicopathological groups. TCRdb redid the clone calls on the PCR reads using MiXCR. It is TCRdb's table, rather than the study itself, that gives the V and J calls and clone size. Of roughly 30,000 clones in the sample, 15% to 20% were seen once. Patients underwent thyroid surgery, and none had received any treatment before it.

The receptor was isolated from a female donor with papillary thyroid cancer or a benign thyroid nodule (not recorded which). Some clones in this sample may be carry-over from other donors' samples. This chain uses TRBV19 with TRBJ2-3, with D possibly called TRBD1 or TRBD2 (5 bases each). Sequencing was performed on blood. CDR3 in amino acids: CASTSGTDLTDTQYF. The CDR3 nucleotides are TGTGCCAGTACCTCTGGGACGGACCTCACAGATACGCAGTATTTT.